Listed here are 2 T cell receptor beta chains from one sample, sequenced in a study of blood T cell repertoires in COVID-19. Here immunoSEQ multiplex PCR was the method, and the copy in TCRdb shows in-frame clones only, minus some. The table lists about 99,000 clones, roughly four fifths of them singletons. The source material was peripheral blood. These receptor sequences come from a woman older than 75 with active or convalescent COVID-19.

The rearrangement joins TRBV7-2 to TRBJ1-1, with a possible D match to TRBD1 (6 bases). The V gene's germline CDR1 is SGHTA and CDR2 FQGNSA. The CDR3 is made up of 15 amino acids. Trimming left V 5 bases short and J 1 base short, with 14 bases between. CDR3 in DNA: TGTGCCAGCAGCGTAACAGGACAGAGGAACACTGAAGCTTTCTTT. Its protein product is CASSVTGQRNTEAFF.

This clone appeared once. This chain's CDR3 is CASSFTDRELETQYF. The CDR3 DNA follows: TGTGCCAGCAGCTTTACGGACAGGGAATTAGAGACCCAGTACTTC. The chain links TRBV5-5 to TRBJ2-5; 8 positions agree with TRBD1. This CDR3 spans 15 amino acids. The germline V gene has CDR1 SGHKS and CDR2 YYEKEE (reference sequence). The V segment lost 2 bases and the J segment 4 bases; nucleotides outside the gene matches: 7.